This T cell receptor beta chain originates from a study of cytomegalovirus exposure and HLA in healthy donors. Germline V gene sequence: CDR1 SGHVS, CDR2 FNYEAQ. The CDR3 length is 20 residues. V shed 1 base, J shed 2 bases, and the junction held 12 bases outside the gene matches. This clone is a singleton in its sample. This PCR relied on a set of 60 Vbeta primers and 13 Jbeta primers. The repertoire was sequenced with immunoSEQ multiplex PCR; TCRdb's copy has only in-frame clones and lacks some. The data contain roughly 140,000 clones, 84% of them singletons. The chain employs TRBV7-6 and TRBJ2-6; 9 nucleotides match TRBD1. This TCR came from a boy aged 2-9 years in good health and CMV-seronegative. Sequencing was performed on PBMCs. DNA for the CDR3: TGTGCCAGCAGCTTAGTACTTAGGGACAGGGCTAGCGCTGGGGCCAACGTCCTGACTTTC. Amino acid sequence: CASSLVLRDRASAGANVLTF.